This is a list of T cell receptor beta chains from one sample in a study of CD8 T cells in ankylosing spondylitis. A single record per CDR3 protein comes from TCRdb applying MiXCR to the 5' RACE reads. This sample carries tens of thousands of distinct CDR3 sequences, 6% to 8% of them seen once, and the ten largest clones take approximately 5%. The source material was synovial fluid, either unsorted or a sorted T cell fraction (not recorded which). The receptors here all came from a male donor with ankylosing spondylitis. The CDR3 runs from the conserved cysteine through the conserved F or W. Fields, in order: clone size, V gene, J gene, D gene, CDR3 DNA, CDR3 protein. A D gene is named only where the DNA matches it firmly. Part of the rows lack a size; the others show once, few, many or a class for expanded clones.

abundance: many
v_gene: TRBV12-3/TRBV12-4
j_gene: TRBJ1-3
d_gene: .
CDR3nt: TGTGCCAGCAGCCGCTCGCGGGGGGTTTCTGGAAACACCATATATTTT
CDR3aa: CASSRSRGVSGNTIYF

abundance: few
v_gene: TRBV5-1
j_gene: TRBJ2-2
d_gene: .
CDR3nt: TGCGCCAGCAGCTTGGGCGCCGGCGGATCCGGGGAGCTGTTTTTT
CDR3aa: CASSLGAGGSGELFF

abundance: many
v_gene: TRBV7-3
j_gene: TRBJ2-3
d_gene: TRBD1
CDR3nt: TGTGCCAGCAGCGCACAGGGGGGCCAAGATACGCAGTATTTT
CDR3aa: CASSAQGGQDTQYF

abundance: .
v_gene: TRBV5-4
j_gene: TRBJ2-3
d_gene: TRBD2
CDR3nt: TGTGCCAGCAGCCTTAGGGGAGGGCCAACAGATACGCAGTATTTT
CDR3aa: CASSLRGGPTDTQYF

abundance: .
v_gene: TRBV15
j_gene: TRBJ2-1
d_gene: .
CDR3nt: TGTGCCACCAGCGCAGGGTCGAGGGGTTGGGAGCAGTTCTTC
CDR3aa: CATSAGSRGWEQFF

abundance: many
v_gene: TRBV6-5
j_gene: TRBJ2-7
d_gene: .
CDR3nt: TGTGCCAGCAGTTCCCTTAAACTGCCCAAAGACGAGCAGTACTTC
CDR3aa: CASSSLKLPKDEQYF

abundance: few
v_gene: TRBV9
j_gene: TRBJ2-3
d_gene: TRBD2
CDR3nt: TGTGCCAGTTCTAGCGGGATGGCAGATACGCAGTATTTT
CDR3aa: CASSSGMADTQYF

abundance: many
v_gene: TRBV7-2
j_gene: TRBJ2-3
d_gene: TRBD2
CDR3nt: TGTGCCAGCAGCGAGCTAGCGGAAGGCACAGATACGCAGTATTTT
CDR3aa: CASSELAEGTDTQYF

abundance: many
v_gene: TRBV5-1
j_gene: TRBJ1-1
d_gene: TRBD1
CDR3nt: TGCGCCAGCAGCACGGGACAGGGGGCGACTGAAGCTTTCTTT
CDR3aa: CASSTGQGATEAFF

abundance: few
v_gene: TRBV20-1
j_gene: TRBJ2-6
d_gene: TRBD1
CDR3nt: TGCAGTGCTAGAGATACAGGGGGTCTCTCTGGGGCCAACGTCCTGACTTTC
CDR3aa: CSARDTGGLSGANVLTF

abundance: many
v_gene: TRBV15
j_gene: TRBJ2-1
d_gene: .
CDR3nt: TGTGCCACCAGCAGAGATGCGGGGTGGCAGTTCTTC
CDR3aa: CATSRDAGWQFF

abundance: many
v_gene: TRBV7-2
j_gene: TRBJ2-2
d_gene: TRBD2
CDR3nt: TGTGCCAGCAGCTTAAGACTAGCGGGGGCTTTAGGGGAGCTGTTTTTT
CDR3aa: CASSLRLAGALGELFF

abundance: .
v_gene: TRBV19
j_gene: TRBJ2-4
d_gene: TRBD2
CDR3nt: TGTGCCAGTAGCTCTAGCGGGAATGGCATTCTGTACTTC
CDR3aa: CASSSSGNGILYF

abundance: few
v_gene: TRBV4-1
j_gene: TRBJ2-6
d_gene: .
CDR3nt: TGCGCCAGCAGCCAAGATCAGTCGGTCTCTGGGGCCAACGTCCTGACTTTC
CDR3aa: CASSQDQSVSGANVLTF

abundance: few
v_gene: TRBV11-3
j_gene: TRBJ2-7
d_gene: TRBD1
CDR3nt: TGTGCCAGCAGCTTACGGTCCGGACAGGCCCGTGAGCAGTACTTC
CDR3aa: CASSLRSGQAREQYF

abundance: many
v_gene: TRBV13
j_gene: TRBJ2-3
d_gene: TRBD2
CDR3nt: TGTGCCAGCAGCACCGGACTAGCGGGACTGGCAGATACGCAGTATTTT
CDR3aa: CASSTGLAGLADTQYF

abundance: many
v_gene: TRBV4-1
j_gene: TRBJ2-1
d_gene: .
CDR3nt: TGCGCCAGCAGCCACCTGGGCGGCAGTGAGCAGTTCTTC
CDR3aa: CASSHLGGSEQFF

abundance: .
v_gene: TRBV11-2
j_gene: TRBJ2-3
d_gene: .
CDR3nt: TGTGCCAGCAGCTTTGAATATACGCAGTATTTT
CDR3aa: CASSFEYTQYF

abundance: many
v_gene: TRBV12-3/TRBV12-4
j_gene: TRBJ1-1
d_gene: .
CDR3nt: TGTGCCAGCAGTTTACGGCCAGACAAAAGTACTTTCTTT
CDR3aa: CASSLRPDKSTFF

abundance: many
v_gene: TRBV14
j_gene: TRBJ2-7
d_gene: .
CDR3nt: TGTGCCAGCAGCCAAGATGCGAGGTATTCCTACGAGCAGTACTTC
CDR3aa: CASSQDARYSYEQYF

abundance: many
v_gene: TRBV5-1
j_gene: TRBJ1-1
d_gene: .
CDR3nt: TGCGCCAGCAGCTTGGGTTCGGGTCGGGTGAGGAACACTGAAGCTTTCTTT
CDR3aa: CASSLGSGRVRNTEAFF

abundance: many
v_gene: TRBV5-5
j_gene: TRBJ1-5
d_gene: .
CDR3nt: TGTGCCAGCAGCTTGGTTGCTCTGGGAACTCAGCCCCAGCATTTT
CDR3aa: CASSLVALGTQPQHF